This T cell receptor beta chain was documented in a study of T cells after posttransplantation cyclophosphamide. General study results and limits: Recipient CMV seropositivity and CMV reactivation strongly tracked TRB clonality.

This clone has a count of ten or more. Its antigen is not identified. The CDR3 contains 16 residues. Unmatched junction bases numbered 4, after V lost 5 bases and J lost 0 bases. The germline CDR1 and CDR2 sequences are SGHTA and FQGNSA. Sequencing was performed with immunoSEQ multiplex PCR; in TCRdb, only in-frame clones are kept and a portion is missing. The sample counts 23,000 or so clones, none seen once; the ten largest own around 7%. Sequences were obtained from PBMCs. J is TRBJ2-2 and V is TRBV7-2, with 9 bases aligning to TRBD1. The source of this sequence is a woman aged 55-69 years in good health, CMV-negative, and a related stem cell transplant donor. The CDR3 coding sequence is TGTGCCAGCAGCCCTTGGACAGGGGCGAACACCGGGGAGCTGTTTTTT. It codes for CASSPWTGANTGELFF. Variable domain in full (rest from reference TRBV7-2 and TRBJ2-2): GAGVSQSPSNKVTEKGKDVELRCDPISGHTALYWYRQSLGQGLEFLIYFQGNSAPDKSGLPSDRFSAERTGGSVSTLTIQRTQQEDSAVYLCASSPWTGANTGELFFGEGSRLTVL.